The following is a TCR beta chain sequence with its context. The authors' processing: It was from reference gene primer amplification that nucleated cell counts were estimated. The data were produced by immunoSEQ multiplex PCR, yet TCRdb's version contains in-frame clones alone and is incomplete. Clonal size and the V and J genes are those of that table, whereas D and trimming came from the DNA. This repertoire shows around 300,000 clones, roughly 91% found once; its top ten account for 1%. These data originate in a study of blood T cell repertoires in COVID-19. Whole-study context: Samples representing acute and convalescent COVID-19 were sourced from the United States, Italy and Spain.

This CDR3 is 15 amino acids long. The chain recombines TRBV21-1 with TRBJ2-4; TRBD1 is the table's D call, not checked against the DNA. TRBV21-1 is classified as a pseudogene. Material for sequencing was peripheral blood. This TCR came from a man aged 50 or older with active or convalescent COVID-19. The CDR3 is CASSKGQGRLNIQYF. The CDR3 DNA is TGTGCCAGCAGCAAAGGACAGGGGAGACTAAACATTCAGTACTTC.